The entry that follows covers one T cell receptor (beta chain) sequence. Its antigen is still unknown. The record originates from a study of T cells in narcolepsy. About the research overall: Patients with NT1 or NT2 and healthy control donors were enrolled.

Libraries were prepared by immunoSEQ multiplex PCR; TCRdb keeps only in-frame clonotypes and omits some of them. The data hold 30,000 to 45,000 clones, with roughly 84% observed a single time. General study results and limits: Comparing one patient's CSF and blood CD4+ clonotypes highlighted HCRT- and TRIB2-specific autoreactive clonotypes. No autoreactive T cell clone sequences appeared in some memory CD4+ repertoires. Healthy controls reportedly lacked the autoreactive clonotypes serially found in patients' blood.

The specimen sequenced was CD45RA- memory CD4+ T cells from PBMCs. This TCR came from a human donor with narcolepsy.

The CDR3, as DNA: TGTGCCAGCAGCTTGTGGATTGAGGGAAACACCATATATTTT. It specifies CASSLWIEGNTIYF. The V gene is TRBV5-5, the J gene TRBJ1-3; the D is unclear. Trimming removed 1 base at V and 4 bases at J, with 9 bases between. The CDR3 is 14 amino acids. Germline-derived CDR1 and CDR2 are SGHKS and YYEKEE (reference sequence). Drawing the rest from reference TRBV5-5 and TRBJ1-3, the complete variable domain is DAGVTQSPTHLIKTRGQQVTLRCSPISGHKSVSWYQQVLGQGPQFIFQYYEKEERGRGNFPDRFSARQFPNYSSELNVNALLLGDSALYLCASSLWIEGNTIYFGEGSWLTVV.